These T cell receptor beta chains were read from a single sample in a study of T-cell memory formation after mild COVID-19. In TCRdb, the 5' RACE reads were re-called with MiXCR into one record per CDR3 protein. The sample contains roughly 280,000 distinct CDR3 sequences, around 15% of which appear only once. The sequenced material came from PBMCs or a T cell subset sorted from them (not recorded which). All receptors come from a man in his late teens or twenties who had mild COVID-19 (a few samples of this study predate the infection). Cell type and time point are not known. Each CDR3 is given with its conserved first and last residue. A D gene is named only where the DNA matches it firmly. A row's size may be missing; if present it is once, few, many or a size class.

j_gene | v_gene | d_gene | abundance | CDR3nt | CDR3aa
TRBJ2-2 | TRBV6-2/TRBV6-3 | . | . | TGTGCCAGCAGTTACGGGGGGACGGCGAACACCGGGGAGCTGTTTTTT | CASSYGGTANTGELFF
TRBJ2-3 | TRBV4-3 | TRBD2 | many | TGCGCCAGCAGCCAAGAAAGCGGGGCCCGCACAGATACGCAGTATTTT | CASSQESGARTDTQYF
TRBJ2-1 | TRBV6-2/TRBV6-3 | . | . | TGTGCCAGCACCTGGACTGCCTACAATGAGCAGTTCTTC | CASTWTAYNEQFF
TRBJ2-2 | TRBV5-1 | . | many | TGCGCCAGCAGCGTAACAGGTTCGAACACCGGGGAGCTGTTTTTT | CASSVTGSNTGELFF
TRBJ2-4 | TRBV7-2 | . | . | TGTGCCAGCAGCTTATTGATATTGGCAGTGGGGGCCAAAAACATTCAGTACTTC | CASSLLILAVGAKNIQYF
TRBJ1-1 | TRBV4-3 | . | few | TGCGCCAGCAGCCAGGAGGGGCGGGCCACTGAAGCTTTCTTT | CASSQEGRATEAFF
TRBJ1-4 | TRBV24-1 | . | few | TGTGCCACCAGTGATGCCGGAGGGGATGAAAAACTGTTTTTT | CATSDAGGDEKLFF
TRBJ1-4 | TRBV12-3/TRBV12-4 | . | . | TGTGCCAGCAGTGCGGGGGGGGAAGACGAAAAACTGTTTTTT | CASSAGGEDEKLFF
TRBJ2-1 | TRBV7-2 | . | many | TGTGCCAGCAGCCGCACGGACGGTAGGAATGAGCAGTTCTTC | CASSRTDGRNEQFF
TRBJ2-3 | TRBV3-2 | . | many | TGTGCCAGCAGCCAAGAGAGGACTAGCGAAAGGGATACGCAGTATTTT | CASSQERTSERDTQYF
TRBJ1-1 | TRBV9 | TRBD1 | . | TGTGCCAGCAGCACCAGCTCCGGGACAGGGACTTTCTTT | CASSTSSGTGTFF
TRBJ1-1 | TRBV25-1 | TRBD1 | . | TGTGCCAGCAGTGGACAGGGGGCTTGGGGCACTGAAGCTTTCTTT | CASSGQGAWGTEAFF
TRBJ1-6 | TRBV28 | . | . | TGTGCCAGCAGTTTCGGGGACATCGTGAGCTCCTATAATTCACCCCTCCACTTT | CASSFGDIVSSYNSPLHF
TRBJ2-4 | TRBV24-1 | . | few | TGTGCCACCAGTGATGGGGGTAGAGGCATTCAGTACTTC | CATSDGGRGIQYF
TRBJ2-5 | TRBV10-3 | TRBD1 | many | TGTGCCATCAGGGGACAGGCACAAGAGACCCAGTACTTC | CAIRGQAQETQYF
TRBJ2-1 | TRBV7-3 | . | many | TGTGCCAGCAGCCCGGGTTGGAGGAATGAGCAGTTCTTC | CASSPGWRNEQFF
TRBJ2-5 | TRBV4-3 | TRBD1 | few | TGCGCCAGCAGCCAAGATGCTCGAGAGACGGGACAGACAGAGACCCAGTACTTC | CASSQDARETGQTETQYF
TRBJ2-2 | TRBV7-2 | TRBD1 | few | TGTGCCAGCAGCTCACACCAGGGGGCGCGGGGGGAGCTGTTTTTT | CASSSHQGARGELFF
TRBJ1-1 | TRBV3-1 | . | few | TGTGCCAGCAGCCAAGATCGAGGGATGGGGAACACTGAAGCTTTCTTT | CASSQDRGMGNTEAFF
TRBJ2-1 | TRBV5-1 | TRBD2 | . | TGCGCCAGCAGCTCGGGACTAGCGGGGGACGAGCAGTTCTTC | CASSSGLAGDEQFF
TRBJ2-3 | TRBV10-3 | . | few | TGTGCCATCAGTGTTAGCGCAGATACGCAGTATTTT | CAISVSADTQYF
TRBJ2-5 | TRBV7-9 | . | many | TGTGCCAGCAGCTTCCCCCTGGCCGGACAAGAGACCCAGTACTTC | CASSFPLAGQETQYF
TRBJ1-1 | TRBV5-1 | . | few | TGCGCCAGCAGCTTGGTGCGATTCTTTAGGACTGAAGCTTTCTTT | CASSLVRFFRTEAFF
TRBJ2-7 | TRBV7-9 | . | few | TGTGCCAGCAGCGCCCAAGGGGGGGGCGAGCAGTACTTC | CASSAQGGGEQYF
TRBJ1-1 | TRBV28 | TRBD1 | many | TGTGCCAGCAGCAGGGGGGATATGAACACTGAAGCTTTCTTT | CASSRGDMNTEAFF
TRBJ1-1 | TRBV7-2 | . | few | TGTGCCAGCAGCCGAATTACATTGACTGAAGCTTTCTTT | CASSRITLTEAFF
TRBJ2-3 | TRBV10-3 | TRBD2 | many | TGTGCCATGGCTAGCGGGGGGGCTCTAGATACGCAGTATTTT | CAMASGGALDTQYF
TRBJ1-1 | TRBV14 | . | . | TGTGCCAGCAGCCAAGATAGCGGGGCATCCGTTGAGGACACTGAAGCTTTCTTT | CASSQDSGASVEDTEAFF
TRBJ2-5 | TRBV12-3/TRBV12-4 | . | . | TGTGCCAGCAGCCCGTCGTTTGGGTCGGATGAGACCCAGTACTTC | CASSPSFGSDETQYF
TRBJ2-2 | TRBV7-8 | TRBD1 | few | TGTGCCAGCATCACAGGGGGCAGGACCGGGGAGCTGTTTTTT | CASITGGRTGELFF
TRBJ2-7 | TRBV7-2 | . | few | TGTGCCAGCAGCTTGACCGGGCGGGTGCACGAGCAGTACTTC | CASSLTGRVHEQYF
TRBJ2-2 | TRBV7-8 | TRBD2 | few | TGTGCCAGTACCTTAGGTTGGGAGGGGATCGGGGAGCTGTTTTTT | CASTLGWEGIGELFF
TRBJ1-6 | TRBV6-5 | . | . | TGTGCCAGCAGTTATCTAGCCTGGACGGGGAATTCACCCCTCCACTTT | CASSYLAWTGNSPLHF
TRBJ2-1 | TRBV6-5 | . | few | TGTGCCAGCAGCTATCGCCCGGGGACAAGACCCTACAATGAGCAGTTCTTC | CASSYRPGTRPYNEQFF
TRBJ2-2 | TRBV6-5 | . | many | TGTGCCAGCAGTAGGCGACCTGAAACCGGGGAGCTGTTTTTT | CASSRRPETGELFF
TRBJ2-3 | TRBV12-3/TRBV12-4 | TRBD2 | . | TGTGCCAGCAGTTTTCGGACTAGCGCCACAGATACGCAGTATTTT | CASSFRTSATDTQYF
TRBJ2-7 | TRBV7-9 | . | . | TGTGCCAGCAGCTTAGCCCCTCCCAAACAGGGACCCTACGAGCAGTACTTC | CASSLAPPKQGPYEQYF
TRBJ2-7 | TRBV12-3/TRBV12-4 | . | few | TGTGCCAGCAGTTTAACTCTTGACAGCCTCTACGAGCAGTACTTC | CASSLTLDSLYEQYF
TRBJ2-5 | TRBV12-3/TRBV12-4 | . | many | TGTGCCAGCACCTGGGGTGGGATACCCCAGTACTTC | CASTWGGIPQYF
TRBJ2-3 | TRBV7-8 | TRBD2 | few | TGTGCCAGCAGCTTGAGCGGGGGGGCCTTGGATACGCAGTATTTT | CASSLSGGALDTQYF
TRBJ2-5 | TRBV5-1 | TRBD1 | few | TGCGCCAGCAACACGGACAGGTTGGCCCAAGAGACCCAGTACTTC | CASNTDRLAQETQYF
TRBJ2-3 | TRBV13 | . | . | TGTGCCAGCAGCGAATCGGGGGCGGATACGCAGTATTTT | CASSESGADTQYF
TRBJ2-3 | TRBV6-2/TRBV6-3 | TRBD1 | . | TGTGCCAGCAGTGAGACCCGGGACAGGGGGCCAGATACGCAGTATTTT | CASSETRDRGPDTQYF
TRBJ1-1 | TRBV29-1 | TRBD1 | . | TGCAGCGTTTTGGGACAGGGCAATGAAGCTTTCTTT | CSVLGQGNEAFF
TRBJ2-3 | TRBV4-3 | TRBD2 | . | TGCGCCAGCAGCCAAACTAGCGGAGATACGCAGTATTTT | CASSQTSGDTQYF
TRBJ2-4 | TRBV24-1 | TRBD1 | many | TGTGCCCCCGGGACAGGGGGAGGAAATGTCAAAAACATTCAGTACTTC | CAPGTGGGNVKNIQYF
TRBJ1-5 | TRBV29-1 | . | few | TGCAGCGCAGCGGGGGGATACAATCAGCCCCAGCATTTT | CSAAGGYNQPQHF
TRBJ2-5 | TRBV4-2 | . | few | TGTGCCAGCAGCCAAGGACTTACTTTCCAAGAGACCCAGTACTTC | CASSQGLTFQETQYF
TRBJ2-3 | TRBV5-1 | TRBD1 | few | TGCGCCAGCAGCGCCGACAGGGCCCTCACAGATACGCAGTATTTT | CASSADRALTDTQYF
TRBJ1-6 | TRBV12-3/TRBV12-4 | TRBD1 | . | TGTGCCAGCAGTTCCAGCAGGGGGTTAGGGTCACCCCTCCACTTT | CASSSSRGLGSPLHF
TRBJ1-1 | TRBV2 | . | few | TGTGCCAGCAGGACGCTGCAGGGAAACACTGAAGCTTTCTTT | CASRTLQGNTEAFF
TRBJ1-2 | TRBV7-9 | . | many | TGTGCCAGCAGCGTCGGGAGGCTTGAGGGCTACACCTTC | CASSVGRLEGYTF
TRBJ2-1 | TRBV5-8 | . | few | TGTGCCAGCACCAATTCCAGGAACAATGAGCAGTTCTTC | CASTNSRNNEQFF
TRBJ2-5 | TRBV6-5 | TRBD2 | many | TGTGCCAGCAGTTACCTCGGTAGCGGGGTGGAGACCCAGTACTTC | CASSYLGSGVETQYF
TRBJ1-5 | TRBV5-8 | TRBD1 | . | TGTGCCAGCAGCGAGCACAGGGGGGACAATCAGCCCCAGCATTTT | CASSEHRGDNQPQHF
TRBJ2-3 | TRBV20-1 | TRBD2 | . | TGCAGTGCTGCCCCTGGGAGGGAGAGCACAGATACGCAGTATTTT | CSAAPGRESTDTQYF
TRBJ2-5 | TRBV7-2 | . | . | TGTGCCAGCAGCTCGGGACCCACACTTCAAGAGACCCAGTACTTC | CASSSGPTLQETQYF
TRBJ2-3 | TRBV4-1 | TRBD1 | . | TGCGCCAGCAGCCCGGACAGGGTGCGCGCAGATACGCAGTATTTT | CASSPDRVRADTQYF
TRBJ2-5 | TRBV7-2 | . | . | TGTGCCAGCAGCCGTCGAGCAACCCAGTACTTC | CASSRRATQYF